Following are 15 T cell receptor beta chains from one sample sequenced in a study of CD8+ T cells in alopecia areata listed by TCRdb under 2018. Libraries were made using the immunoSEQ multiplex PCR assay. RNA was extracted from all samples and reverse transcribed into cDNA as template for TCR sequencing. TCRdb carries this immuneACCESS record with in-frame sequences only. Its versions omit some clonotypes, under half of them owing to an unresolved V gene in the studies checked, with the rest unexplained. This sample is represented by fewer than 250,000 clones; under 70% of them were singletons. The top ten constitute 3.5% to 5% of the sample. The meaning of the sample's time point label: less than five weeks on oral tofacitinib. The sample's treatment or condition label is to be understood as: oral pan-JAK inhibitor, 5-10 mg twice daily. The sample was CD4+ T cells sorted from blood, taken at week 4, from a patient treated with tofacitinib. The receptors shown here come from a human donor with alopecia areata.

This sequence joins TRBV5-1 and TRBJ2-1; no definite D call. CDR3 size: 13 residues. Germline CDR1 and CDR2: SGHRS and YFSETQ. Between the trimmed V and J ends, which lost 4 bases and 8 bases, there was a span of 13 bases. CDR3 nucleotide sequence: TGCGCCAGCAGCCAGACTGCATTGGATGAGCAGTTCTTC. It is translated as CASSQTALDEQFF.

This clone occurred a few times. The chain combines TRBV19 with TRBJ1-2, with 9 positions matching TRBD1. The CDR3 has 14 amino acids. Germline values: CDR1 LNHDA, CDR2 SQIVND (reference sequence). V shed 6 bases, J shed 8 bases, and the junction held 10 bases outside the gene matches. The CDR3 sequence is CASSSRDREGGYTF. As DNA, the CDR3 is TGTGCCAGTAGCAGCCGGGACAGGGAAGGAGGCTACACCTTC.

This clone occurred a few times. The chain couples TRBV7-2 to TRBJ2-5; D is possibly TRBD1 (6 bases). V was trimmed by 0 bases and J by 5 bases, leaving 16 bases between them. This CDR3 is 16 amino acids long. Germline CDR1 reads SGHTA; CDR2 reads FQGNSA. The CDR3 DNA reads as TGTGCCAGCAGCTTAGCGCGGTCAGGGGCACGGGAGACCCAGTACTTC. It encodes CASSLARSGARETQYF.

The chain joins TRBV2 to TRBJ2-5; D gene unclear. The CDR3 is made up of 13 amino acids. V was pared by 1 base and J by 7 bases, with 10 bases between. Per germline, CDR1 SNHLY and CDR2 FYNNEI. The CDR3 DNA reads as TGTGCCAGCAGTGAAGACGGTCGGCGGACCCAGTACTTC. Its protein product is CASSEDGRRTQYF.

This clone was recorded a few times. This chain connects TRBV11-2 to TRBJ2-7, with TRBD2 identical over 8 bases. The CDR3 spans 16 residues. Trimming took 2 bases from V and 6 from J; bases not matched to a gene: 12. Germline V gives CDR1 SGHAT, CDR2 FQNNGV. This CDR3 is CASSLTGTRTVREQYF. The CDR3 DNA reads TGTGCCAGCAGCTTAACCGGGACTAGAACAGTTCGCGAGCAGTACTTC.

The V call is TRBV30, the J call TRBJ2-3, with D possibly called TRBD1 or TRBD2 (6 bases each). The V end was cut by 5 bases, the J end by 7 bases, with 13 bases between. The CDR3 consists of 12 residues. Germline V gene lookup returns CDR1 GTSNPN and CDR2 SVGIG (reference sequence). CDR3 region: CAWRGTTNTQYF. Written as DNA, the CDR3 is TGTGCCTGGCGGGGGACAACAAATACGCAGTATTTT.

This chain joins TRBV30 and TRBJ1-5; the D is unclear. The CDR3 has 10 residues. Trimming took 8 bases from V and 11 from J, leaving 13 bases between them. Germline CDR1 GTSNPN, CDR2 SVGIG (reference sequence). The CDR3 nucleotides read TGTGCCCTGTTAACGGAATCCCAGCATTTT. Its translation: CALLTESQHF. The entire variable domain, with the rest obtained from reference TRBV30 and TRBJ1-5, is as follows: SQTIHQWPATLVQPVGSPLSLECTVEGTSNPNLYWYRQAAGRGLQLLFYSVGIGQISSEVPQNLSASRPQDRQFILSSKKLLLSDSGFYLCALLTESQHFGDGTRLSIL.

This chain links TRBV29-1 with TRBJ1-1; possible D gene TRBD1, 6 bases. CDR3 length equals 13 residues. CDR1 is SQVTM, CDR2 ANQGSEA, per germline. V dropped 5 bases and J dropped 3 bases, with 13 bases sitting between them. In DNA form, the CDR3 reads TGCAGCGTTTCGGGGGGCGGATACACTGAAGCTTTCTTT. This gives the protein CSVSGGGYTEAFF.

This CDR3 is CASRATGGSYEQYF. The CDR3 DNA sequence: TGTGCCAGCAGAGCGACAGGGGGCTCCTACGAGCAGTACTTC. V usage is TRBV6-5 and J usage is TRBJ2-7; 9 positions agree with TRBD1. The CDR3 totals 14 residues. The germline V gene has CDR1 MNHEY and CDR2 SVGAGI. Trimming cost V 6 bases and J 0 bases; bases outside gene matches: 3.

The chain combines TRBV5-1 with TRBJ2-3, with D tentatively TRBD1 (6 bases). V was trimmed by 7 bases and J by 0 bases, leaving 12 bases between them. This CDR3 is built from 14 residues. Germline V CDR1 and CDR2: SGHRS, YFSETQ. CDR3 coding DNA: TGCGCCAGCCGATCAGGGGACAGCACAGATACGCAGTATTTT. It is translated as CASRSGDSTDTQYF.

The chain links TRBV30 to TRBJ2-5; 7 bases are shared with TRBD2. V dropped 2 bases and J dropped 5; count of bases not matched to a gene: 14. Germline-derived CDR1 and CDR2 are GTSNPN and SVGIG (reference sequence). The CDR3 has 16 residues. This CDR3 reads CAWSSRSGHGGETQYF. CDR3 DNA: TGTGCCTGGAGTTCACGATCAGGACACGGGGGGGAGACCCAGTACTTC.

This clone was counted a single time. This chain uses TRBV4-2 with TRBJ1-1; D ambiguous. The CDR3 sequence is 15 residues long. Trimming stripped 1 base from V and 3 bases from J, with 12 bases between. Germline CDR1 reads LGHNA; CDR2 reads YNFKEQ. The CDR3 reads CASSQGFGGYTEAFF. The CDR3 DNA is TGTGCCAGCAGCCAAGGGTTTGGTGGGTACACTGAAGCTTTCTTT.

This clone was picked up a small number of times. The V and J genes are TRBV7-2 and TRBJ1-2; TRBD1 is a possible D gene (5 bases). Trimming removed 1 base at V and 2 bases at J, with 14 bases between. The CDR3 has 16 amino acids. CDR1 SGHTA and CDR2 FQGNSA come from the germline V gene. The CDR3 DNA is TGTGCCAGCAGCTTAGAGGGTCCAGGGATGAACTATGGCTACACCTTC. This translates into CASSLEGPGMNYGYTF.

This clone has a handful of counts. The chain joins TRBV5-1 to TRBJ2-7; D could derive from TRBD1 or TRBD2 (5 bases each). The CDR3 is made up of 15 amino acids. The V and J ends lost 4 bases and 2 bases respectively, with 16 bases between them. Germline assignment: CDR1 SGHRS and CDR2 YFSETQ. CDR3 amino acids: CASSSQVGVPYEQYF. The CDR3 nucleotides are TGCGCCAGCAGCAGTCAAGTGGGGGTACCCTACGAGCAGTACTTC.

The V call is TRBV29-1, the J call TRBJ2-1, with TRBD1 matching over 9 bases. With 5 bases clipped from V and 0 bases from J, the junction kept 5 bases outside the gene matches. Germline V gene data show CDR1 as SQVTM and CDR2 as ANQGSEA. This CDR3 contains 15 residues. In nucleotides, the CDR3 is TGCAGCGTTTTCGGGACAGGGCCCTCCTACAATGAGCAGTTCTTC. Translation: CSVFGTGPSYNEQFF.